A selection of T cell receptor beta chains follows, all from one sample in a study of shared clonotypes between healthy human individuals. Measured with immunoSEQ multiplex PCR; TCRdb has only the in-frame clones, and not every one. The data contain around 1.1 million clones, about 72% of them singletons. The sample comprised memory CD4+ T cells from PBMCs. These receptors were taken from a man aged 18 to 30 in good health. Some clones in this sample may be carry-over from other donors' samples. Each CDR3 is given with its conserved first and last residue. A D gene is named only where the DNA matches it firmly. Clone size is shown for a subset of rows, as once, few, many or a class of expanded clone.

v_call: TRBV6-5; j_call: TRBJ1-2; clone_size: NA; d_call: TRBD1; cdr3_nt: TGTGCCAGCTCTACCGTCACAGGGGGCAGCGGCTACACCTTC; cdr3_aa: CASSTVTGGSGYTF
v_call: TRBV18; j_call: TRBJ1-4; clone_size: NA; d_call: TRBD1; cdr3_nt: TGTGCCAGCTCACCAGATGGTACAGGGGCGAATGGTGAAAAACTGTTTTTT; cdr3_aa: CASSPDGTGANGEKLFF
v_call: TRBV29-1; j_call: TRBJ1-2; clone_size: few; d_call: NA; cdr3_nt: TGCAGCGTTGAGCGGGACCCAATGCGATCTGGCTACACCTTC; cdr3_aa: CSVERDPMRSGYTF
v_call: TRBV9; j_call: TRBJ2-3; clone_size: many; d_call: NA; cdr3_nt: TGTGCCAGCAGCAGGGCAGATACGCAGTATTTT; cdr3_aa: CASSRADTQYF
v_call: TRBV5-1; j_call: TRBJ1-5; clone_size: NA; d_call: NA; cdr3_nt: TGCGCCAGCAGCTTGGAGGGGAAGGATCAGCCCCAGCATTTT; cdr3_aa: CASSLEGKDQPQHF
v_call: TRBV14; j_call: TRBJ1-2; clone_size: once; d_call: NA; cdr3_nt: TGTGCCAGCAGCCAAGATCTGAGCGGCAGAGCCTATGGCTACACCTTC; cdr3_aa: CASSQDLSGRAYGYTF
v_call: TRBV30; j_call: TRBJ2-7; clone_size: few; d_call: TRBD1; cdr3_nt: TGTGCCTGGAGGGGACAGGGGTTGAACGAGCAGTACTTC; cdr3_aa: CAWRGQGLNEQYF
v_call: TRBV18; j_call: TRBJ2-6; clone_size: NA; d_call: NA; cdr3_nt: TGTGCCAGCTCACCGAACAGGGACTCTGGGGCCAACGTCCTGACTTTC; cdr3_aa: CASSPNRDSGANVLTF
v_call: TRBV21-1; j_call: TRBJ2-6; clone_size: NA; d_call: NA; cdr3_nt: TGTGCCAGCGGCCGGGAGGGGCAGACTGGGGCCAACGTCCTGACTTTC; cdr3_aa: CASGREGQTGANVLTF
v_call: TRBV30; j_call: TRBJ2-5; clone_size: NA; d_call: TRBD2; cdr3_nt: TGTGCCTGGGGACTAGGAGAGACCCAGTACTTC; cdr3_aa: CAWGLGETQYF
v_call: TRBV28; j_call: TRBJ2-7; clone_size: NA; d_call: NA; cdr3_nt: TGTGCCAGCAGGACGGACCCCTACGAGCAGTACTTC; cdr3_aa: CASRTDPYEQYF
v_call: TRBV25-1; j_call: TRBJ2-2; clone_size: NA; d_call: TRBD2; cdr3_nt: TGTGCCAGTGCCGGCCTAGCGGGTCCGACCGGGGAGCTGTTTTTT; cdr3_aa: CASAGLAGPTGELFF
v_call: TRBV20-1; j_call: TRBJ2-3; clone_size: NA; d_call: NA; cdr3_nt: TGCAGTTACCTCTCCACAGATACGCAGTATTTT; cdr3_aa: CSYLSTDTQYF
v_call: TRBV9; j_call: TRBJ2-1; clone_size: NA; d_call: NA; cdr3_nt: TGTGCCAGCAGCGTAGTTTCGGGTTACAATGAGCAGTTCTTC; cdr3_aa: CASSVVSGYNEQFF
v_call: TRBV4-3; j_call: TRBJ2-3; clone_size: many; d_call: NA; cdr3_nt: TGCGCCAGCAGCCAGGATGTGGGTGCAGATACGCAGTATTTT; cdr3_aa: CASSQDVGADTQYF
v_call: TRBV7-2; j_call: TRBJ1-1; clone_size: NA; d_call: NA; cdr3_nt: TGTGCCAGCAGCTTAGTCGGCCGGAACACTGAAGCTTTCTTT; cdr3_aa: CASSLVGRNTEAFF
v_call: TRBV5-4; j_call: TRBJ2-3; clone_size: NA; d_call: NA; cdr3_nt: TGTGCCAGCAGCCAAGATCTCACAGATACGCAGTATTTT; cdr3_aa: CASSQDLTDTQYF
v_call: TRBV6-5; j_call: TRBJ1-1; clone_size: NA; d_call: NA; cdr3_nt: TGTGCCAGCAGACTCTCCCCCCAAGGGAACACTGAAGCTTTCTTT; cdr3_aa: CASRLSPQGNTEAFF
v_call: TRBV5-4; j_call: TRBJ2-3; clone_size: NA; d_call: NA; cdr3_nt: TGTGCCAGCAGCTTCGGGGGTCTTACAGATACGCAGTATTTT; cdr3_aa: CASSFGGLTDTQYF
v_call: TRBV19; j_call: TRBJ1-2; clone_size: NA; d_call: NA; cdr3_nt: TGTGCCAGTAGTACTAAGCAAGGTTCCTATGGCTACACCTTC; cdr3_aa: CASSTKQGSYGYTF